These T cell receptor beta chains were read from a single sample in a study of T cells in Graves' hyperthyroidism and ophthalmopathy. TCRdb passed the multiplex PCR reads through MiXCR, listing each CDR3 protein once. Here the sample spans 350,000 to 450,000 distinct CDR3 sequences, 14% being singletons. Sequences were obtained from blood. These receptors originate from a woman in her sixties or seventies with Graves' hyperthyroidism. Each CDR3 is given with its conserved first and last residue. D genes are given only for firm matches. Only part of the rows carry a size: once, few, many, or a class if the clone is expanded.

D	V	size	J	DNA	CDR3
.	TRBV6-2/TRBV6-3	few	TRBJ2-4	TGTGCCAGCAGTGACGTCATCATGGCCAAAAACATTCAGTACTTC	CASSDVIMAKNIQYF
.	TRBV5-8	.	TRBJ2-3	TGTGCCACTGCCGCCCATGATACGCAGTATTTT	CATAAHDTQYF
.	TRBV14	.	TRBJ1-4	TGTGCCAGCAGCCAACTGAGGGACCAGGCTAATGAAAAACTGTTTTTT	CASSQLRDQANEKLFF
TRBD2	TRBV20-1	many	TRBJ2-5	TGCAGTGCTAGAGAGTCGTTACTAGCGGGAGGAGAGACCCAGTACTTC	CSARESLLAGGETQYF
.	TRBV27	many	TRBJ2-1	TGTGCCAGCAGCGAGGGAAACTACAATGAGCAGTTCTTC	CASSEGNYNEQFF
TRBD2	TRBV30	many	TRBJ2-1	TGTGCCTGGCTCCGCGGGAGTGGAAATGAGCAGTTCTTC	CAWLRGSGNEQFF
.	TRBV2	.	TRBJ2-2	TGTGCCAGCAGGACTACCACGAACACCGGGGAGCTGTTTTTT	CASRTTTNTGELFF
.	TRBV27	many	TRBJ2-7	TGTGCCAGCAGTTTATCACCACGTAACGAGCAGTACTTC	CASSLSPRNEQYF
.	TRBV7-2	many	TRBJ1-5	TGTGCCAGCAGCTTAGGGGGTTTGAGCAATCAGCCCCAGCATTTT	CASSLGGLSNQPQHF
.	TRBV12-3/TRBV12-4	few	TRBJ2-3	TGTGCCAGCAGTTTAGGACAGACCAACACAGATACGCAGTATTTT	CASSLGQTNTDTQYF
.	TRBV3-1	once	TRBJ2-7	TGTGCCAGCAGCCAAGATGTGGAGACAGCGGCTTTATACGAGCAGTACTTC	CASSQDVETAALYEQYF
TRBD1	TRBV27	.	TRBJ2-7	TGTGCCAGCAGGGAGATTGGGACAGGGGGCCTCGAGCAGTACTTC	CASREIGTGGLEQYF
.	TRBV18	many	TRBJ2-1	TGTGCCAGCTCGGTAGGCTACAATGAGCAGTTCTTC	CASSVGYNEQFF
.	TRBV5-1	many	TRBJ2-7	TGCGCCAGCAGCTTCGCAGACGGCTACGAGCAGTACTTC	CASSFADGYEQYF
TRBD2	TRBV7-9	many	TRBJ2-7	TGTGCCAGCAGCCAGACTAGCGGGAAAGGCTACGAGCAGTACTTC	CASSQTSGKGYEQYF
.	TRBV6-5	.	TRBJ2-3	TGTGCCAGCAGTTACTCGTATGGTACAGTAAAGACAGATACGCAGTATTTT	CASSYSYGTVKTDTQYF
TRBD2	TRBV6-5	many	TRBJ2-1	TGTGCCAGCAGCCGAAGACCGGGACTAGCGAGCGGGGGAGATGAGCAGTTCTTC	CASSRRPGLASGGDEQFF
.	TRBV6-5	.	TRBJ1-2	TGTGCCAGCAGTTACTCGATTCAGGGCTCCTATGGCTACACCTTC	CASSYSIQGSYGYTF
.	TRBV30	many	TRBJ1-3	TGTGCCTGGACCCCTCCTAGGTACAGCTCTGATGGCTCTGGAAACACCATATATTTT	CAWTPPRYSSDGSGNTIYF
.	TRBV2	many	TRBJ1-4	TGTGCCAGCGTTAGGCAGCAGAGCTCAACTAATGAAAAACTGTTTTTT	CASVRQQSSTNEKLFF
TRBD1	TRBV7-2	.	TRBJ2-7	TGTGCCAGCCCGGGACAGGGGGGGTACGAGCAGTACTTC	CASPGQGGYEQYF
.	TRBV11-3	many	TRBJ2-2	TGTGCCAGCTCCTTTTTCGGGGGAGGTACCGGGGAGCTGTTTTTT	CASSFFGGGTGELFF
TRBD1	TRBV2	many	TRBJ1-4	TGTGCCAGCAGTGCCGACAGGGGACTAGAAAAACTGTTTTTT	CASSADRGLEKLFF
.	TRBV19	many	TRBJ2-1	TGTGCCAGTAGTATAGCCGGCAGTAACTCCTACAATGAGCAGTTCTTC	CASSIAGSNSYNEQFF
.	TRBV5-1	many	TRBJ2-5	TGCGCCAGCAGCGCGGACTTAGTGGGGACCCAGTACTTC	CASSADLVGTQYF
.	TRBV2	many	TRBJ1-5	TGTGCCAGCAGTGAAGGGGGGTTCGGCAATCAGCCCCAGCATTTT	CASSEGGFGNQPQHF
.	TRBV29-1	.	TRBJ2-5	TGCAGCGTTGATTTTATCGGCCGAGGAGAGACCCAGTACTTC	CSVDFIGRGETQYF
TRBD1	TRBV20-1	many	TRBJ2-7	TGCAGTGCTAGTCGGCAGGGGGCGTCCTACGAGCAGTACTTC	CSASRQGASYEQYF
.	TRBV27	many	TRBJ2-5	TGTGCCAGCAGTTCATGGGGAGAAGAGACCCAGTACTTC	CASSSWGEETQYF
.	TRBV27	many	TRBJ1-2	TGTGCCAGCAGTTCGACGCTCTCTCAATCGGGCTACACCTTC	CASSSTLSQSGYTF
TRBD2	TRBV5-4	few	TRBJ2-3	TGTGCCAGCAGCTCGGATTCGACTAGCGGCACAGATACGCAGTATTTT	CASSSDSTSGTDTQYF
TRBD2	TRBV11-3	.	TRBJ2-7	TGTGCCAGCAGCTTACGGCGAATTGTTAGAGCGGGAGGCCCGGGCTACGAGCAGTACTTC	CASSLRRIVRAGGPGYEQYF
.	TRBV27	many	TRBJ1-2	TGTGCCAGCAGAGGGACACTCTATGGCTACACCTTC	CASRGTLYGYTF
TRBD2	TRBV3-1	many	TRBJ2-3	TGTGCCAGCAGCCAACCTGTTCTTAGCGGGAGGACAGATACGCAGTATTTT	CASSQPVLSGRTDTQYF
.	TRBV18	many	TRBJ2-7	TGTGCCAGCTCACCACCCCGGACAGCCTCCCACGAGCAGTACTTC	CASSPPRTASHEQYF
TRBD2	TRBV5-1	few	TRBJ2-1	TGCGCCAGCAGCTTGGTGGTAGCGGGAAGGTCCTACAATGAGCAGTTCTTC	CASSLVVAGRSYNEQFF
TRBD2	TRBV4-1	.	TRBJ2-7	TGCGCCAGCAGCCAAGAAATCCGACTAGCGGGAACCTACGAGCAGTACTTC	CASSQEIRLAGTYEQYF
TRBD2	TRBV20-1	many	TRBJ2-3	TGCAGTGCTAGGACTAGCTACGGCACAGATACGCAGTATTTT	CSARTSYGTDTQYF
.	TRBV9	many	TRBJ2-7	TGTGCCAGCAGCGTAGTGGGGCGGGGCCAGCAGTACTTC	CASSVVGRGQQYF
TRBD1	TRBV6-1	few	TRBJ1-2	TGTGCCAGCAGTTCCGGGACAGGGGGCGTTGGCTACACCTTC	CASSSGTGGVGYTF
.	TRBV7-3	many	TRBJ2-2	TGTGCCAGTGGCGGGGTAAACACCGGGGAGCTGTTTTTT	CASGGVNTGELFF
.	TRBV5-1	many	TRBJ2-1	TGCGCCAGCAGCTTGGAGGCAGGGAACGGGCAGTTCTTC	CASSLEAGNGQFF